This passage covers 25 T cell receptor beta chains from one sample sequenced in a study of blood T cell repertoires in COVID-19. Method: immunoSEQ multiplex PCR; TCRdb's copy keeps in-frame clones and lacks some. The table records around 260,000 clones, approximately 92% of them present only once. Source material: PBMCs or T cells enriched from blood (not recorded which). The source is a woman aged 25 to 39 who had recovered from COVID-19.

This clone turned up a few times. The genes are TRBV3-1 (or the pseudogene TRBV3-2) and TRBJ1-1; a weak D match, TRBD1 (6 bases). The ends were cut back, 5 bases at V and 3 bases at J, with 31 bases in the middle. Per germline, CDR1 LGHDT and CDR2 YNNKEL (reference sequence). The CDR3 totals 20 residues. The CDR3 DNA is TGTGCCAGCAGCTCGCTCCAGGGGAAAGGAAGTCCGTTGAGGTACACTGAAGCTTTCTTT. This gives the protein CASSSLQGKGSPLRYTEAFF.

This chain uses TRBV11-2 with TRBJ2-5; unclear D gene. The CDR3 length is 12 residues. V was cut by 1 base and J by 6 bases, with 6 bases left in between. The germline gives CDR1 SGHAT, CDR2 FQNNGV. This CDR3 is CASSLGGQTQYF. As DNA, the CDR3 is TGTGCCAGCAGCTTAGGAGGCCAGACCCAGTACTTC. The variable domain in full, completed from reference TRBV11-2 and TRBJ2-5, reads EAGVAQSPRYKIIEKRQSVAFWCNPISGHATLYWYQQILGQGPKLLIQFQNNGVVDDSQLPKDRFSAERLKGVDSTLKIQPAKLEDSAVYLCASSLGGQTQYFGPGTRLLVL.

V gene TRBV6-5 combines with J gene TRBJ1-1, with 11 bases that match TRBD1. The CDR3 totals 13 residues. The V gene end was trimmed by 6 bases and the J gene end by 5 bases; junction bases not matched to a gene: 2. Germline CDR1 and CDR2: MNHEY and SVGAGI. The CDR3 bases are TGTGCCAGCAGGGACAGGGGGCTAACTGAAGCTTTCTTT. Protein sequence: CASRDRGLTEAFF.

J is TRBJ1-6 and V is TRBV7-2, with D possibly matching TRBD1 (6 bases). The germline V gene has CDR1 SGHTA and CDR2 FQGNSA. The CDR3 is made up of 15 amino acids. Trimming removed 3 bases from V and 0 bases from J, with 6 bases in between. The CDR3 region has the DNA TGTGCCAGCAGCTTGACAGGCTCCTATAATTCACCCCTCCACTTT. Translating it yields CASSLTGSYNSPLHF.

CDR3 sequence: CASRRGLAGVHEQYF. The CDR3 coding sequence is TGTGCCAGCAGACGTGGACTAGCGGGAGTTCACGAGCAGTACTTC. The chain uses TRBV28 and TRBJ2-7, with 13 bases matching TRBD2. The ends lost 6 bases at V and 5 bases at J; junction bases unmatched: 7. This CDR3 has 15 amino acids. CDR1 MDHEN and CDR2 SYDVKM come from the germline V gene.

The chain links TRBV3-1 (or the pseudogene TRBV3-2) to TRBJ2-1, with 11 bases identical to TRBD2. CDR3 length: 16 amino acids. V shed 4 bases, J shed 8 bases, and the junction held 10 bases outside the gene matches. In germline, CDR1 is LGHDT, CDR2 YNNKEL (reference sequence). This CDR3 is CASSRTSGSHPYEQFF. CDR3 nucleotides: TGTGCCAGCAGCCGCACTAGCGGGAGCCACCCGTATGAGCAGTTCTTC.

The V call is TRBV12-3 or TRBV12-4, the J call TRBJ2-5; no clear D gene. Trimming pared 5 bases from V and 2 bases from J, leaving 9 bases between. The CDR3 extends over 13 amino acids. The CDR3 loop is CASSRLLQETQYF. CDR3 sequence (DNA): TGTGCCAGCAGTCGACTTTTGCAAGAGACCCAGTACTTC.

The V call is TRBV10-3, the J call TRBJ2-7; maybe TRBD1 (6 bases). Trimming cost V 6 bases and J 0 bases, with 12 bases left between them. The germline V gene has CDR1 ENHRY and CDR2 SYGVKD. The CDR3 sequence is 14 residues long. CDR3 bases: TGTGCCATCAGAGGCCGGGACAACTCCTACGAGCAGTACTTC. This translates into CAIRGRDNSYEQYF.

Only a few counts were recorded for this clone. CDR3 loop: CASGFSGPSYNEQFF. DNA of the CDR3: TGTGCCAGCGGATTTAGCGGGCCTTCCTACAATGAGCAGTTCTTC. The rearrangement links TRBV11-3 to TRBJ2-1, with 7 bases matching TRBD2. The trim removed 8 bases at V and 1 base at J, leaving 8 bases unmatched. The germline CDR1 and CDR2 sequences are SGHNT and YENEEA. CDR3 length: 15 amino acids.

This clone was seen only a few times. The chain carries TRBV10-3 and TRBJ2-2; possibly TRBD1 for D (5 bases). The CDR3 is 13 amino acids. Per the germline V gene, CDR1 is ENHRY and CDR2 is SYGVKD. Deletions cut 3 bases from V and 7 bases from J, with 9 bases between. The CDR3 DNA follows: TGTGCCATCAGTGACAGGGCGGACGGGGAGCTGTTTTTT. Amino acids: CAISDRADGELFF.

The V call is TRBV11-2, the J call TRBJ1-1, with D tentatively TRBD1 (5 bases). The V end lost 2 bases, the J end lost 3 bases, and 19 bases lay between the germline ends. CDR1 is SGHAT, CDR2 FQNNGV, per germline. The CDR3 totals 17 residues. CDR3 sequence reads: CASSLRGKSNIHTEAFF. CDR3 sequence (DNA): TGTGCCAGCAGCTTACGGGGGAAAAGCAACATCCACACTGAAGCTTTCTTT.

This chain connects TRBV19 to TRBJ2-7; the D gene is possibly TRBD1 (5 bases). Trimming removed 5 bases at V and 3 bases at J, with 11 bases between. This CDR3 spans 13 amino acids. Germline V gene sequence: CDR1 LNHDA, CDR2 SQIVND (reference sequence). CDR3 region: CASSPSDNYEQYF. The CDR3 DNA reads TGTGCCAGTAGTCCCTCGGACAACTACGAGCAGTACTTC.

This rearrangement joins TRBV7-6 to TRBJ2-5; 7 nucleotides agree with TRBD1. After removal of 5 bases from V and 2 bases from J, the junction contained 5 bases not matched to a gene. CDR1 and CDR2 from the germline V gene are SGHVS and FNYEAQ. The CDR3 sequence is 14 residues long. The CDR3, as DNA: TGTGCCAGCAGCACGGGACAGTTACAAGAGACCCAGTACTTC. Translation: CASSTGQLQETQYF.

The chain combines TRBV18 with TRBJ1-1, with 7 nucleotides matching TRBD1. V lost 5 bases, J lost 1 base, and 4 bases stayed unmatched. The CDR3 runs to 14 residues. Per germline, CDR1 KGHSH and CDR2 LQKENI. The CDR3 reads CASSTGDGNTEAFF. The CDR3 DNA sequence: TGTGCCAGCTCAACAGGGGATGGGAACACTGAAGCTTTCTTT.

A single count supports this clone. The rearrangement links TRBV24-1 to TRBJ2-4, with 8 bases lining up with TRBD1. The CDR3 contains 16 residues. Germline V gene data show CDR1 as KGHDR and CDR2 as SFDVKD. J was trimmed by 0 bases and V by 4 bases; bases with no gene match: 4. Here the CDR3 DNA reads TGTGCCACCAGTGACCCCGGGACAGGAGCCAAAAACATTCAGTACTTC. Protein: CATSDPGTGAKNIQYF.

This clone was seen only once. The V and J genes are TRBV29-1 and TRBJ2-3; no definite D call. Germline values: CDR1 SQVTM, CDR2 ANQGSEA. Trimming removed 3 bases from V and 5 bases from J, with 18 bases in between. The CDR3 covers 15 residues. CDR3 residues: CSVDSGFSSLDTQYF. CDR3 nucleotides: TGCAGCGTTGACTCCGGGTTCAGTTCTCTAGATACGCAGTATTTT.

V gene TRBV29-1 combines with J gene TRBJ1-2, with 9 bases aligning to TRBD1. J gave up 5 bases and V 7 bases, and 5 bases lay outside the gene matches. Germline V gives CDR1 SQVTM, CDR2 ANQGSEA. CDR3 length equals 12 residues. As DNA, the CDR3 is TGCAGCGCCCGGGACAGGGATTATGGCTACACCTTC. Its protein product is CSARDRDYGYTF.

At least ten counts were recorded for this clone. The chain joins TRBV10-3 to TRBJ2-7; 9 nucleotides agree with TRBD2. The V gene's germline CDR1 is ENHRY and CDR2 SYGVKD. CDR3 length: 15 residues. V dropped 5 bases and J dropped 0; count of bases not matched to a gene: 5. The DNA of the CDR3 is TGTGCCATCAGTCGCACTAGCGGGCACTCCTACGAGCAGTACTTC. Its protein is CAISRTSGHSYEQYF.

There are a few counts of this clone. Additional DNA sequences in this sample encode the identical CDR3. The chain uses TRBV6-5 and TRBJ1-4; unclear D gene. The CDR3 runs 14 residues. V was clipped by 2 bases and J by 4 bases, with 8 bases between them. The germline V gene encodes CDR1 MNHEY and CDR2 SVGAGI. CDR3 sequence reads: CASSYGRLNEKLFF. The CDR3 nucleotides are TGTGCCAGCAGTTACGGGCGCCTTAATGAAAAACTGTTTTTT.

The V gene is TRBV5-5, the J gene TRBJ2-7, with 11 bases aligning to TRBD2. V dropped 4 bases and J dropped 5; count of bases not matched to a gene: 11. This CDR3 contains 16 residues. Germline CDR1 SGHKS, CDR2 YYEKEE (reference sequence). CDR3 DNA: TGTGCCAGCAGCCGTTATACTAGCGGGAGAACGAACGAGCAGTACTTC. It translates to CASSRYTSGRTNEQYF.

The J gene is TRBJ2-2, the V gene TRBV3-1 (or the pseudogene TRBV3-2); weak D call: TRBD1 (6 bases). V lost 4 bases and J 6 bases, leaving 18 bases between the germline ends. Germline V gene data show CDR1 as LGHDT and CDR2 as YNNKEL (reference sequence). CDR3 length: 16 amino acids. The CDR3 reads CASSPARGRFAGELFF. The DNA of the CDR3 is TGTGCCAGCAGCCCCGCCAGGGGCCGATTCGCCGGGGAGCTGTTTTTT.

Here the CDR3 reads CASSQEGRRETQYF. CDR3 sequence (DNA): TGCGCCAGCAGCCAAGAAGGTCGGAGGGAGACCCAGTACTTC. The rearrangement joins TRBV4-1 to TRBJ2-5; possibly TRBD2 for D (5 bases). V was clipped by 0 bases and J by 5 bases, with 10 bases between them. CDR3 length: 14 amino acids. Germline lookup yields CDR1 MGHRA and CDR2 YSYEKL.

The CDR3 DNA sequence: TGTGCCAGCATTCTGGAACCGGGAGTATCAAATGAGCAGTTCTTC. Translated: CASILEPGVSNEQFF. This sequence joins TRBV5-5 and TRBJ2-1; perhaps TRBD2 as D (6 bases). CDR1 is SGHKS and CDR2 is YYEKEE in the germline V gene (reference sequence). V shed 6 bases and J shed 7 bases, with 20 bases lying between them. The CDR3 consists of 15 residues.

This clone was picked up one time. The chain uses TRBV6-4 and TRBJ2-2; D is possibly TRBD2 (6 bases). Germline values: CDR1 MRHNA, CDR2 SNTAGT. V lost 7 bases and J 4 bases, leaving 13 bases between the germline ends. This CDR3 contains 14 residues. The CDR3 nucleotides are TGTGCCAGCAAGGTAGAGGGAGGCACCGGGGAGCTGTTTTTT. It yields the protein CASKVEGGTGELFF.

The V gene is TRBV2, the J gene TRBJ2-1; 8 nucleotides agree with TRBD1. CDR1 is SNHLY, CDR2 FYNNEI, per germline. This CDR3 has 16 amino acids. The J segment lost 9 bases and the V segment lost 2 bases, leaving 12 bases of the junction unmatched. The CDR3 nucleotides are TGTGCCAGCAGTGAAATTCGGACAGGGTTGAGAGGTGAGCAGTTCTTC. Amino acids: CASSEIRTGLRGEQFF.